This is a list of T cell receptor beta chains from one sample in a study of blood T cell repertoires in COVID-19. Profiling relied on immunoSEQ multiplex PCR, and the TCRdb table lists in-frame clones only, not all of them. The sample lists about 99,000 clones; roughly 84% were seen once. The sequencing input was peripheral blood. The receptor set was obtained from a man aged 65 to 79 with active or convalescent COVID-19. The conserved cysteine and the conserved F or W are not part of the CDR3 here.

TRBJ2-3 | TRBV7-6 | ASSPRLAGGGTDTQY
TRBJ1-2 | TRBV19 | ASSIGQDYGYT
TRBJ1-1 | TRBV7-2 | ASSSDPRVTEAF
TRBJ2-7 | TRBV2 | ASSVVASGAYEQY
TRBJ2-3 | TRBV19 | ASSPWTSGARSTDTQY
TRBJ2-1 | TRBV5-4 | ASSLGGGTWQF
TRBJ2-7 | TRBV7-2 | ASSTIAGGQEQY
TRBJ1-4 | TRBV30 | AWRAGTASNEKLF
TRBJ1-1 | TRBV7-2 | ASSFTPGQGAEAF
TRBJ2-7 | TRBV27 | ASSSALQGVFNEQY
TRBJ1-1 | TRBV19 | ADGGKRVQWGTEAF
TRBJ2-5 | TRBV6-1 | ASSDMGVETQY
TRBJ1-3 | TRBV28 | ASSFQGRLGGNTIY
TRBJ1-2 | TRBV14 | ASSAGQGIDYGYT
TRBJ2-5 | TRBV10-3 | AIKGDQETQY
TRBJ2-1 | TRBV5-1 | ASSPGQESGEQF
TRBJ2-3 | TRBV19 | ASSRERTMPTDTQY
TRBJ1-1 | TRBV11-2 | ASSFGRLNTEAF
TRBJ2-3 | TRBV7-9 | ASSNTGYPDTQY
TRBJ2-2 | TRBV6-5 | ASSYEGADTGELF
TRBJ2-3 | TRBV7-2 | ASSLAFGLAMADTQY
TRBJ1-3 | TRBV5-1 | ASSFTGGAVSGNTIY
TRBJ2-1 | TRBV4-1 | ASSQEASGRSSYNEQF
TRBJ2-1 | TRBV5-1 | ASSFSGGRYNEQF
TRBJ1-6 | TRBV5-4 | ASSLEGLNSPLH
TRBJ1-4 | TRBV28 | ASQGTGVEKLF
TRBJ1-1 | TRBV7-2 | ASSLQGAMNTEAF
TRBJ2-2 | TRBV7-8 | ASSRGGDTGELF
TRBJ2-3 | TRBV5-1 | ASSPQGGSQTDTQY
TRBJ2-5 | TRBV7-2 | ASSPQRTARSETQY